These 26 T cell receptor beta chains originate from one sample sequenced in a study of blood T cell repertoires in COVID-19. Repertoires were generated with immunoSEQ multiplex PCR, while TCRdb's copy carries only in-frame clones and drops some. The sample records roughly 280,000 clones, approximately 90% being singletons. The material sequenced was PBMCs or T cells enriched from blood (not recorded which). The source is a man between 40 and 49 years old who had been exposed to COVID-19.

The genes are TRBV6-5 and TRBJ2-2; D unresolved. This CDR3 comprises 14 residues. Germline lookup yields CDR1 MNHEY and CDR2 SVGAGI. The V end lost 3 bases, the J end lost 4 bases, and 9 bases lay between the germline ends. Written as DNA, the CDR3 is TGTGCCAGCAGTTATTCCCGGGTCACCGGGGAGCTGTTTTTT. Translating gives CASSYSRVTGELFF.

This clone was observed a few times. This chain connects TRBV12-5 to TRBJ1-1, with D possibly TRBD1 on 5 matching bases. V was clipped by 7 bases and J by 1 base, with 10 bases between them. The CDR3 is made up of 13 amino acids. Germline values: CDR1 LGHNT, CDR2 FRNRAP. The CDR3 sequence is CASAATANTEAFF. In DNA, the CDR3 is TGTGCTAGTGCCGCGACAGCGAACACTGAAGCTTTCTTT.

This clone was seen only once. In DNA form, the CDR3 reads TGTGCCAGCAGTGTTTCGGGTTTGAGAGGTACCGGGGAGCTGTTTTTT. It specifies CASSVSGLRGTGELFF. The rearrangement links TRBV2 to TRBJ2-2; D remains ambiguous. V lost 4 bases, J lost 5 bases, and 17 bases lay in between. Germline V gives CDR1 SNHLY, CDR2 FYNNEI. CDR3 length: 16 residues.

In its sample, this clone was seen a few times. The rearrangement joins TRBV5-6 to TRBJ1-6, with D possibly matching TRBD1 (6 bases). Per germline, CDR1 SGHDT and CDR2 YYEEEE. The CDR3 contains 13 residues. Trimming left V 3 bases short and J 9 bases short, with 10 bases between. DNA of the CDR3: TGTGCCAGCAGCTGGACACAGGGTTCACCCCTCCACTTT. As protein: CASSWTQGSPLHF.

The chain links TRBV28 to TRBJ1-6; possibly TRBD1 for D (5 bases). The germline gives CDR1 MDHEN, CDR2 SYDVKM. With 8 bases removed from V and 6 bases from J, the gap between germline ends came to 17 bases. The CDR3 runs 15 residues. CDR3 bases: TGTGCCAGCCTTTTGGGGGGGAATGTTAATTCACCCCTCCACTTT. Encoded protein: CASLLGGNVNSPLHF.

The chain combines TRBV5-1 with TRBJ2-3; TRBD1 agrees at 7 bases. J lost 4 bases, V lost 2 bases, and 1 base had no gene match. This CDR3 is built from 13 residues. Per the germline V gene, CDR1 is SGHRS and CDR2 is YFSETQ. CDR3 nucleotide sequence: TGCGCCAGCAGCTTTACAGGGGCAGATACGCAGTATTTT. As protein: CASSFTGADTQYF.

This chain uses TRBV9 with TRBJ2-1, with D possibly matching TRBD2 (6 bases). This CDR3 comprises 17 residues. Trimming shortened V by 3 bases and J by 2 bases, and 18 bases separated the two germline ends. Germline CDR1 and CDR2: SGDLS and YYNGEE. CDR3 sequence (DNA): TGTGCCAGCAGCGCTGGAGTGGGGGGAGAGGCCTACAATGAGCAGTTCTTC. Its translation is CASSAGVGGEAYNEQFF.

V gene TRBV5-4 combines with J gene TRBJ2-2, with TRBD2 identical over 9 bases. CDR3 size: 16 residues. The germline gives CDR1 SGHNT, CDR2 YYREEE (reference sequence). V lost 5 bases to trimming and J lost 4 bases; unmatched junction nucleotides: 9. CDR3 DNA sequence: TGTGCCAGCAGTCCTCTAGCGGGATCGGGCACCGGGGAGCTGTTTTTT. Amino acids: CASSPLAGSGTGELFF.

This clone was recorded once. The CDR3 region has the DNA TGTGCCAGCAGTTTAGGCCAGGGCCGCTTTAATTCACCCCTCCACTTT. It is translated as CASSLGQGRFNSPLHF. The chain links TRBV27 to TRBJ1-6; possibly TRBD1 for D (5 bases). The germline V gene has CDR1 MNHEY and CDR2 SMNVEV (reference sequence). Deletions cut 2 bases from V and 6 bases from J, with 14 bases between. The CDR3 contains 16 residues.

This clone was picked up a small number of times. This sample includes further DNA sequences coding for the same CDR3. The CDR3 reads CASSYLTYEQYF. The CDR3 coding sequence is TGTGCCAGCAGTTACTTAACCTACGAGCAGTACTTC. V is TRBV6-2 or TRBV6-3 and J is TRBJ2-7; D remains unclear. CDR3 length: 12 residues. V gave up 1 base and J gave up 2 bases, with 3 bases separating them. Per germline, CDR1 MNHEY and CDR2 SVGEGT.

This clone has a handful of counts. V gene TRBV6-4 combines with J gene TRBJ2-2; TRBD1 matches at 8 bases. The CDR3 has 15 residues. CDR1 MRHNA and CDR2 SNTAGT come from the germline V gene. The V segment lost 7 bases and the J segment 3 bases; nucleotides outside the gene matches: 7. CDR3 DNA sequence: TGTGCCAGCAAGGCCAGGGGGCTCGACACCGGGGAGCTGTTTTTT. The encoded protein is CASKARGLDTGELFF.

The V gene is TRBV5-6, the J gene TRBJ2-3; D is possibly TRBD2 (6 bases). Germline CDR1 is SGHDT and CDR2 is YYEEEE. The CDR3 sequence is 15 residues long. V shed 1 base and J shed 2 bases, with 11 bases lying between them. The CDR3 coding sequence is TGTGCCAGCAGCTTGATACGGGAGACCACAGATACGCAGTATTTT. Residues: CASSLIRETTDTQYF.

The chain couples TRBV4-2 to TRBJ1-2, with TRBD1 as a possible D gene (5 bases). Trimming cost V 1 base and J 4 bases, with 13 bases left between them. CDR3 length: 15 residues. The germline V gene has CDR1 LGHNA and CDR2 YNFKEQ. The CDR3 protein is CASSQVKGVGYGYTF. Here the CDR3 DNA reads TGTGCCAGCAGCCAAGTGAAAGGGGTGGGCTATGGCTACACCTTC.

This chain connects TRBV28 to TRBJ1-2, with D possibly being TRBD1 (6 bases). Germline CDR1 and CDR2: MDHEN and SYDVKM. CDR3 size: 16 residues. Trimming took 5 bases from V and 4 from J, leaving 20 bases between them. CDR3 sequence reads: CASSPRDTPSFYGYTF. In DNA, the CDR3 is TGTGCCAGCAGTCCCCGGGACACCCCGTCGTTCTATGGCTACACCTTC.

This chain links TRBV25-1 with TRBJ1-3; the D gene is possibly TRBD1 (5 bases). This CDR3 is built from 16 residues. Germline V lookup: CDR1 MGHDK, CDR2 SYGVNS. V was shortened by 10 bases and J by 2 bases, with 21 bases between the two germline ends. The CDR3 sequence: CATQEGREGPGNTIYF. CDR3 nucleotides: TGTGCCACTCAGGAGGGCAGGGAAGGTCCTGGAAACACCATATATTTT. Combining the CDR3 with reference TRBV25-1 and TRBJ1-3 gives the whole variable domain EADIYQTPRYLVIGTGKKITLECSQTMGHDKMYWYQQDPGMELHLIHYSYGVNSTEKGDLSSESTVSRIRTEHFPLTLESARPSHTSQYLCATQEGREGPGNTIYFGEGSWLTVV.

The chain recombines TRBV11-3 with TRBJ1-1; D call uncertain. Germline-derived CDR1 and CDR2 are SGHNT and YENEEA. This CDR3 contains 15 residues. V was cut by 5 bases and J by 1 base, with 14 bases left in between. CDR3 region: CASSHHTAGNTEAFF. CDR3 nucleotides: TGTGCCAGCAGCCATCATACGGCGGGGAACACTGAAGCTTTCTTT.

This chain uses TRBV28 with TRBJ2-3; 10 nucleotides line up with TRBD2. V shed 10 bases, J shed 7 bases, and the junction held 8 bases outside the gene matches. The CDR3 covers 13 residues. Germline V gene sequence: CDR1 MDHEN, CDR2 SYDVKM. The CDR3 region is CATLAGVVNTQYF. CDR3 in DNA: TGTGCCACCCTAGCGGGAGTCGTGAATACGCAGTATTTT. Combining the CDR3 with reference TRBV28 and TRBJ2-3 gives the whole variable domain DVKVTQSSRYLVKRTGEKVFLECVQDMDHENMFWYRQDPGLGLRLIYFSYDVKMKEKGDIPEGYSVSREKKERFSLILESASTNQTSMYLCATLAGVVNTQYFGPGTRLTVL.

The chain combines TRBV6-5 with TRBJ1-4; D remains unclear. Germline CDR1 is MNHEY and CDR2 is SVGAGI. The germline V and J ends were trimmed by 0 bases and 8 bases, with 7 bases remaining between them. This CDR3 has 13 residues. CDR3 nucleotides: TGTGCCAGCAGTTACTCCGGGAGGGAAAAACTGTTTTTT. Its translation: CASSYSGREKLFF.

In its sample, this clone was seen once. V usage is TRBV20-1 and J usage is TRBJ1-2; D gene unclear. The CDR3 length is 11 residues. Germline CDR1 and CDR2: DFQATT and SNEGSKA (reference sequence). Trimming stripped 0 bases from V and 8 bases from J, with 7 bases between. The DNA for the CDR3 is TGCAGTGCTAGAGATTCACGGGGCTACACCTTC. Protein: CSARDSRGYTF.

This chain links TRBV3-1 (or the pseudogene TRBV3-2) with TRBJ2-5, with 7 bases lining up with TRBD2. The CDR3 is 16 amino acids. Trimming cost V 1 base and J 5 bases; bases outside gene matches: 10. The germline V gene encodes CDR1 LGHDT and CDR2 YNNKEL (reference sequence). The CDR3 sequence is CASSQAGTTGSETQYF. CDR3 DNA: TGTGCCAGCAGCCAAGCTGGGACTACGGGTTCGGAGACCCAGTACTTC.

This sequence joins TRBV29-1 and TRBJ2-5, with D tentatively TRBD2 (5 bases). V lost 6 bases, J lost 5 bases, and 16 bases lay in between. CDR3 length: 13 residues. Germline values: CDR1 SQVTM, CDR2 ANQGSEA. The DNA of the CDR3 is TGCAGCGTCGAGAGTACTAGGGTGGAGACCCAGTACTTC. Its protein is CSVESTRVETQYF.

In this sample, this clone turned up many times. The CDR3 loop is CASSSYSGTGVYEQYF. CDR3 bases: TGTGCCAGCAGCTCCTACTCCGGGACAGGGGTCTACGAGCAGTACTTC. The rearrangement links TRBV5-6 to TRBJ2-7; 10 positions match TRBD1. V shed 3 bases and J 3 bases; nucleotides not matched to a gene: 9. The CDR3 runs to 16 residues. Germline CDR1 is SGHDT and CDR2 is YYEEEE.

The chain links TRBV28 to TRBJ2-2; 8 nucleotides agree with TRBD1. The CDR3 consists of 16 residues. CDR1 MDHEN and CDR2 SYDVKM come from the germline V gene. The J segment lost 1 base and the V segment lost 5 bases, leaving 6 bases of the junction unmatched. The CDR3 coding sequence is TGTGCCAGCAGTCTCTCGGGACAGGTGAACACCGGGGAGCTGTTTTTT. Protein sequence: CASSLSGQVNTGELFF. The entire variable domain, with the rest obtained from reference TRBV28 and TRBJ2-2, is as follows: DVKVTQSSRYLVKRTGEKVFLECVQDMDHENMFWYRQDPGLGLRLIYFSYDVKMKEKGDIPEGYSVSREKKERFSLILESASTNQTSMYLCASSLSGQVNTGELFFGEGSRLTVL.

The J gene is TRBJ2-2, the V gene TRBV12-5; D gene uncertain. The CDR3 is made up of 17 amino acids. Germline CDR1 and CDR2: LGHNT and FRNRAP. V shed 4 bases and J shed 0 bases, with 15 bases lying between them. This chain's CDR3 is CASGYPLQATNTGELFF. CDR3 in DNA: TGTGCTAGTGGTTACCCCCTGCAGGCTACGAACACCGGGGAGCTGTTTTTT.

The CDR3 region is CASRASTSGSHEQYF. The CDR3 region has the DNA TGTGCCAGCAGGGCTTCGACTAGCGGGAGCCACGAGCAGTACTTC. V is TRBV2 and J is TRBJ2-7; 12 nucleotides agree with TRBD2. V dropped 6 bases and J dropped 5; count of bases not matched to a gene: 8. Germline V gene lookup returns CDR1 SNHLY and CDR2 FYNNEI. This CDR3 spans 15 amino acids.

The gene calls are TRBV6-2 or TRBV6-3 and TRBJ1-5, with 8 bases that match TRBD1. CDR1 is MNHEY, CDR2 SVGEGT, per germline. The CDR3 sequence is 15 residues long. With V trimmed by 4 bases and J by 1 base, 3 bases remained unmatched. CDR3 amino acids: CASSWTGSSNQPQHF. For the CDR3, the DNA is TGTGCCAGCAGTTGGACAGGGTCAAGCAATCAGCCCCAGCATTTT.